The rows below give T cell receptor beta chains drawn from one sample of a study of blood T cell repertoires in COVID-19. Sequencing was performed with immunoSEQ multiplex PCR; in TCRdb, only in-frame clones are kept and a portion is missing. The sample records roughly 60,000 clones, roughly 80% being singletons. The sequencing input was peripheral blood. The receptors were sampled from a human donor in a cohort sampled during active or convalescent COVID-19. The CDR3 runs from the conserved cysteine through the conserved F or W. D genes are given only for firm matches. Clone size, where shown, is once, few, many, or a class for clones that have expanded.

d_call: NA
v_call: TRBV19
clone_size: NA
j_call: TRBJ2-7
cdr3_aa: CASSDRTVYEQYF
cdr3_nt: TGTGCCAGTAGTGATAGGACAGTCTACGAGCAGTACTTC

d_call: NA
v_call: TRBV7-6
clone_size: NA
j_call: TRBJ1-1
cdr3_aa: CASSSVDRWTEAFF
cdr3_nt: TGTGCCAGCAGCTCCGTCGACAGGTGGACTGAAGCTTTCTTT

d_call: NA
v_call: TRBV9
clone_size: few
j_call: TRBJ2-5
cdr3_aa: CASSYGAGKGQETQYF
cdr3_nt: TGTGCCAGCAGCTATGGGGCAGGGAAGGGACAAGAGACCCAGTACTTC

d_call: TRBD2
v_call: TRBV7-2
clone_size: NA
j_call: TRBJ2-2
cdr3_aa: CASSLALRRGTGELFF
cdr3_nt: TGTGCCAGCAGCTTAGCGCTGCGGCGGGGGACCGGGGAGCTGTTTTTT

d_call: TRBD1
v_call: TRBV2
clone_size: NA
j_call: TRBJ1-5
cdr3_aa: CASNLQGAYQPQHF
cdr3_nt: TGTGCCAGCAACCTACAGGGGGCCTATCAGCCCCAGCATTTT

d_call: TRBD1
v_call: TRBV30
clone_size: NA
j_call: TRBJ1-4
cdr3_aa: CAWSVLQGEVFF
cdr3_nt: TGTGCCTGGAGTGTACTACAGGGGGAGGTGTTTTTT

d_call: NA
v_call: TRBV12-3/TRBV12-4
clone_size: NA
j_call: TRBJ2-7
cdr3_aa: CASSKTGTYEQYF
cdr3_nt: TGTGCCAGCAGCAAGACGGGGACCTACGAGCAGTACTTC

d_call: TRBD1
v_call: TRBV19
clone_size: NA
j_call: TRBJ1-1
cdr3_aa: CASSIPAGGQGKDTEAFF
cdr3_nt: TGTGCCAGTAGTATCCCGGCAGGGGGCCAGGGTAAGGACACTGAAGCTTTCTTT

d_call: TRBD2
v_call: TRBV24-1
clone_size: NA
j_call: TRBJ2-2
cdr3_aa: CATSDSRLAGGQTGELFF
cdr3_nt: TGTGCCACCAGTGATTCTAGGCTAGCGGGGGGGCAAACCGGGGAGCTGTTTTTT

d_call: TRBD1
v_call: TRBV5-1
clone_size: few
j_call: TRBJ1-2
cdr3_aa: CASSRNPGQGASGYGYTF
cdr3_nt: TGCGCCAGCAGCAGGAACCCGGGACAGGGGGCTTCGGGCTATGGCTACACCTTC

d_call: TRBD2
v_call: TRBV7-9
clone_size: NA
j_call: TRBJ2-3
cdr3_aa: CASSPLAASDTQYF
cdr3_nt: TGTGCCAGCAGCCCCCTAGCGGCCTCAGATACGCAGTATTTT

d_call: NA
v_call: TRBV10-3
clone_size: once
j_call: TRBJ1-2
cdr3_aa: CAISVAGIYGYTF
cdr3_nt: TGTGCCATCAGTGTGGCAGGGATCTATGGCTACACCTTC

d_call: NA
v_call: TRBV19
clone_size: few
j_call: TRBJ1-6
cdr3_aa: CASRARYGRGNSPLHF
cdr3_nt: TGTGCCAGTAGAGCCCGTTACGGGAGAGGGAATTCACCCCTCCACTTT

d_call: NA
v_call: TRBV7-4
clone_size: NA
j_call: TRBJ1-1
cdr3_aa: CASSSLREDQNTEAFF
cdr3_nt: TGTGCCAGCAGCTCCCTTCGGGAGGACCAGAACACTGAAGCTTTCTTT

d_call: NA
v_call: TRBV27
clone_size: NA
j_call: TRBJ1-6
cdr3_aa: CASSPPRGGRNNSPLHF
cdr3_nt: TGTGCCAGCAGTCCCCCCCGGGGAGGGAGAAATAATTCACCCCTCCACTTT

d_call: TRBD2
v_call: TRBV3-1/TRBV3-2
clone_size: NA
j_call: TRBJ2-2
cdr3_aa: CASSQVRASGAPRNTGELFF
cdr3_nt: TGTGCCAGCAGCCAAGTAAGGGCTAGCGGGGCCCCTAGAAACACCGGGGAGCTGTTTTTT

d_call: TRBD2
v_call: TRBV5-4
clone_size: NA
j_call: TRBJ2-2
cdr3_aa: CASSRSGGTNTGELFF
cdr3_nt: TGTGCCAGCAGCCGAAGCGGGGGCACTAACACCGGGGAGCTGTTTTTT

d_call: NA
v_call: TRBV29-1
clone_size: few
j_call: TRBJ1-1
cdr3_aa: CSVSWAGMAEAFF
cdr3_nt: TGCAGCGTTAGCTGGGCAGGGATGGCTGAAGCTTTCTTT

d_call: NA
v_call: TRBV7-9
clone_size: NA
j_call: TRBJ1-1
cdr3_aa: CASSLGQGLDTEAFF
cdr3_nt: TGTGCCAGCAGCTTAGGTCAGGGGCTTGACACTGAAGCTTTCTTT

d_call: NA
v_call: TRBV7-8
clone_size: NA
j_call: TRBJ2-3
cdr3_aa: CASSLFYASDGDTQYF
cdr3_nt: TGTGCCAGCAGCTTATTTTATGCTAGCGACGGAGATACGCAGTATTTT

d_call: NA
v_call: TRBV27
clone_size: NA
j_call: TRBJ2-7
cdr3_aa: CASSFTGDSYEQYF
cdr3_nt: TGTGCCAGCAGTTTCACGGGCGACAGCTACGAGCAGTACTTC

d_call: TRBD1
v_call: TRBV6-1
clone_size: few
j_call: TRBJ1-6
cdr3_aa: CASSERAGGNSPLHF
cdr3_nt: TGTGCCAGCAGTGAAAGGGCAGGGGGTAATTCACCCCTCCACTTT

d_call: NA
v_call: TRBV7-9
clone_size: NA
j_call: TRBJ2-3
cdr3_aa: CASSSFSTDTQYF
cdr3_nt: TGTGCCAGCAGCTCCTTCTCCACAGATACGCAGTATTTT

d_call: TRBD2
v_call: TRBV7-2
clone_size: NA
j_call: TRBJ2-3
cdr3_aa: CASSTAAGGRTDTQYF
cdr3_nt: TGTGCCAGCAGCACCGCAGCGGGGGGCCGCACAGATACGCAGTATTTT

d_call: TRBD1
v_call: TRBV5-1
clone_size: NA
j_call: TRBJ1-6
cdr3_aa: CASSLETGWSPLHF
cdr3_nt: TGCGCCAGCAGCTTGGAGACAGGGTGGTCACCCCTCCACTTT

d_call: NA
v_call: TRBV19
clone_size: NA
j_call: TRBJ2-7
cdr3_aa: CASSMAGAPKDEQYF
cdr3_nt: TGTGCCAGTAGTATGGCGGGGGCTCCGAAAGACGAGCAGTACTTC

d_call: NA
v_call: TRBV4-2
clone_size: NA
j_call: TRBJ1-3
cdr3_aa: CASRLVQSGNTIYF
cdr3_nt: TGTGCCAGCCGTCTAGTACAATCTGGAAACACCATATATTTT

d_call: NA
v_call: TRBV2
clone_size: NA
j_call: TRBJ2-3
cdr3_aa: CASSRTGGGTDTQYF
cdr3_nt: TGTGCCAGCAGCAGGACAGGAGGGGGGACAGATACGCAGTATTTT

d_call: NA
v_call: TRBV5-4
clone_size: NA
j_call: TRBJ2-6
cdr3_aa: CASSLTAGANVLTF
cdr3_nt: TGTGCCAGCAGCCTTACAGCCGGGGCCAACGTCCTGACTTTC

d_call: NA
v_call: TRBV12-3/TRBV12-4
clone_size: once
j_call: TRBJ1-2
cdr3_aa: CASRLTEDGYTF
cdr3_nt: TGTGCCAGCAGATTGACAGAGGATGGCTACACCTTC

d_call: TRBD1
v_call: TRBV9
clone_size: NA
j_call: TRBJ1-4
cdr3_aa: CASSVGGTGGDEKLFF
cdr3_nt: TGTGCCAGCAGCGTAGGCGGGACAGGGGGCGATGAAAAACTGTTTTTT

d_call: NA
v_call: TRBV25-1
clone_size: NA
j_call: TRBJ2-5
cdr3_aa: CASSAYIETQYF
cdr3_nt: TGTGCCAGCAGTGCTTACATAGAGACCCAGTACTTC

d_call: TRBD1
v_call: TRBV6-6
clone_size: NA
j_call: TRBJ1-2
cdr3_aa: CASSYGQGNYGYTF
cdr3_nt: TGTGCCAGCAGTTACGGACAGGGAAACTATGGCTACACCTTC

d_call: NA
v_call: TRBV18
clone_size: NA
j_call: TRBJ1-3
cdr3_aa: CASSPLPGDDGNTIYF
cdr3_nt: TGTGCCAGCTCACCACTCCCAGGGGACGACGGAAACACCATATATTTT

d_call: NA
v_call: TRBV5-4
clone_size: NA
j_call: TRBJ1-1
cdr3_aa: CASSLLTGMNTEAFF
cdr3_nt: TGTGCCAGCAGCTTGCTCACAGGCATGAACACTGAAGCTTTCTTT

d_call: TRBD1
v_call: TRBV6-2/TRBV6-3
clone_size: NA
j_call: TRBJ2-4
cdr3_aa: CASSGSGQGDYIQYF
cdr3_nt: TGTGCCAGCAGTGGGTCTGGACAGGGGGATTACATTCAGTACTTC

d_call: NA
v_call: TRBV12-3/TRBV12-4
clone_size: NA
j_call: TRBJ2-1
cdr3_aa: CASSLQTYNEQFF
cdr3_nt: TGTGCCAGCAGTTTGCAGACCTACAATGAGCAGTTCTTC

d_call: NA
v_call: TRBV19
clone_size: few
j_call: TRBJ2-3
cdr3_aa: CASSPPGGSAAQYF
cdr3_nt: TGTGCCAGTAGTCCCCCGGGTGGCAGCGCTGCGCAGTATTTT

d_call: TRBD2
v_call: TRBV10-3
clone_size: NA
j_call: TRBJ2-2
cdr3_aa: CAISDYTSGGTGGELFF
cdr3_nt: TGTGCCATCAGTGATTATACTAGCGGGGGGACTGGCGGGGAGCTGTTTTTT

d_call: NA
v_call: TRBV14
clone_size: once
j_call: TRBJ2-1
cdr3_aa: CASSLGGYEQFF
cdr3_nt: TGTGCCAGCAGCCTGGGAGGTTATGAGCAGTTCTTC

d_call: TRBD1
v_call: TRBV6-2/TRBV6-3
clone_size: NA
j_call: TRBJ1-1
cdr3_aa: CASSYPSGQLNTEAFF
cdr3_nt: TGTGCCAGCAGTTACCCTTCGGGACAGTTGAACACTGAAGCTTTCTTT

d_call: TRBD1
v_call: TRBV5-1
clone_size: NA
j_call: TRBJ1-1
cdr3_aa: CASSRGQGNTEAFF
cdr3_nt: TGCGCCAGCAGCCGGGGACAGGGAAACACTGAAGCTTTCTTT

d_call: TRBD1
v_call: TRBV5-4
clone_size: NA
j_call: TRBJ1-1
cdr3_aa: CASSRDRLYTEAFF
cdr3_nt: TGTGCCAGCAGCCGGGACAGATTGTACACTGAAGCTTTCTTT

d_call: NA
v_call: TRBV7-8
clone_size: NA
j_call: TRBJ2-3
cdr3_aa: CASSFTSESIVNTQYF
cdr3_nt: TGTGCCAGCAGCTTCACAAGCGAGTCGATCGTTAATACGCAGTATTTT

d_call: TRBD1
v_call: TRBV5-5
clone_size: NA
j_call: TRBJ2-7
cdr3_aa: CASSLTGGEQYF
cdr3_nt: TGTGCCAGCAGCTTGACAGGGGGCGAGCAGTACTTC

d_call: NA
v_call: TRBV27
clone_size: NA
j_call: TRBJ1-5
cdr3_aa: CASSFSRQPNQPQHF
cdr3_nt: TGTGCCAGCAGTTTTTCTCGACAGCCTAATCAGCCCCAGCATTTT

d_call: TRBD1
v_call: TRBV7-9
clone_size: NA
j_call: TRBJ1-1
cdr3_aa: CASSKQGAAFF
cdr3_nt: TGTGCCAGCAGCAAACAGGGGGCAGCTTTCTTT

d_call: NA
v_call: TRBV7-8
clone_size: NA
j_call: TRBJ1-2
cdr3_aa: CATKGAGPYGYTF
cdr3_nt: TGTGCCACCAAAGGGGCAGGCCCCTATGGCTACACCTTC

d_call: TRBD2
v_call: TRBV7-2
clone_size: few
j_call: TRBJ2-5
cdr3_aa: CASHKTSRRETQYF
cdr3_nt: TGTGCCAGCCACAAGACTAGCAGGCGAGAGACCCAGTACTTC

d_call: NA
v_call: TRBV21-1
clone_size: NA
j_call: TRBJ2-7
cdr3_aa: CASSKGGQKSSYEQYF
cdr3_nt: TGTGCCAGCAGCAAAGGTGGACAGAAAAGCTCCTACGAGCAGTACTTC

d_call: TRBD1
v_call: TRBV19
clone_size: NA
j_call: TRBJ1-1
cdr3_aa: CASIPTGDYTEAFF
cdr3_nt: TGTGCCAGTATCCCTACAGGGGACTACACTGAAGCTTTCTTT

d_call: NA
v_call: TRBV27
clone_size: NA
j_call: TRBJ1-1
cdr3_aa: CASRSGVGTEAFF
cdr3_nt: TGTGCCAGCAGATCAGGGGTGGGCACTGAAGCTTTCTTT

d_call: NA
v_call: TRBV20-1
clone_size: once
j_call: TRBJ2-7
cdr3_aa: CSARNVEEQYF
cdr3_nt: TGCAGTGCTAGAAACGTCGAGGAGCAGTACTTC

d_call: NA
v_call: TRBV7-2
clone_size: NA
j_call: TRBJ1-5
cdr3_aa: CASSLEIGQPQHF
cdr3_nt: TGTGCCAGCAGCTTAGAAATCGGTCAGCCCCAGCATTTT

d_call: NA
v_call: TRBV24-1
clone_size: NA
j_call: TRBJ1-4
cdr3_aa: CATSDSFADRCRNEKLFF
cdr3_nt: TGTGCCACCAGTGATTCCTTCGCAGACAGGTGCCGAAATGAAAAACTGTTTTTT

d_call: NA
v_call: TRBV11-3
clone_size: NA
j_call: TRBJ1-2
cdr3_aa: CASSSGSGGHYTF
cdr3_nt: TGTGCCAGCAGCAGTGGTTCCGGGGGGCACTACACCTTC

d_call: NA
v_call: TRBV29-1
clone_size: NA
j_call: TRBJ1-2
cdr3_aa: CSVATGNDGYTF
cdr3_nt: TGCAGCGTTGCCACAGGGAATGATGGCTACACCTTC

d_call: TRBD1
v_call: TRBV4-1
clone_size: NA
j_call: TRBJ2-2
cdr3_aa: CASSQGSEGAGGELFF
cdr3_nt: TGCGCCAGCAGCCAAGGGAGTGAGGGGGCGGGCGGGGAGCTGTTTTTT

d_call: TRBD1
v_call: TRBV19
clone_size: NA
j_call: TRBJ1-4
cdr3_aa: CASSIGGQAGEKLFF
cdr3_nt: TGTGCCAGTAGTATAGGGGGACAGGCTGGTGAAAAACTGTTTTTT